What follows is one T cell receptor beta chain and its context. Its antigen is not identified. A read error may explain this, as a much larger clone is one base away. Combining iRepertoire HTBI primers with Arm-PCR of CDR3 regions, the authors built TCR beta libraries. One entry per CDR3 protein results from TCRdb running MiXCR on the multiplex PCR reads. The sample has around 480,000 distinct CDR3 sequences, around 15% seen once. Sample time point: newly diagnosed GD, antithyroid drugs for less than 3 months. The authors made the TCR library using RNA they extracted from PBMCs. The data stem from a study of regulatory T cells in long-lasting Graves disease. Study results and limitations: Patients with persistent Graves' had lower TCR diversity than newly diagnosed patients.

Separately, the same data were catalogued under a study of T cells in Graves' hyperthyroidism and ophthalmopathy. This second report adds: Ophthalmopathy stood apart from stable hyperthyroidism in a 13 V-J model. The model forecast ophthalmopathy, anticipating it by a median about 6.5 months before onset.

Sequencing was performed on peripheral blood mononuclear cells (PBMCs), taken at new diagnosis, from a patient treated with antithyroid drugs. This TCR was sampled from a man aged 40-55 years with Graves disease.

The CDR3 is CASSQEGAGVQEKLFF. CDR3 DNA sequence: TGTGCCAGCAGCCAAGAGGGGGCAGGGGTTCAGGAAAAACTGTTTTTT. The chain links TRBV3-1 to TRBJ1-4; the D gene is possibly TRBD1 (6 bases). The germline gives CDR1 LGHDT, CDR2 YNNKEL (reference sequence). The ends were cut back, 0 bases at V and 8 bases at J, with 16 bases in the middle. CDR3 size: 16 residues.